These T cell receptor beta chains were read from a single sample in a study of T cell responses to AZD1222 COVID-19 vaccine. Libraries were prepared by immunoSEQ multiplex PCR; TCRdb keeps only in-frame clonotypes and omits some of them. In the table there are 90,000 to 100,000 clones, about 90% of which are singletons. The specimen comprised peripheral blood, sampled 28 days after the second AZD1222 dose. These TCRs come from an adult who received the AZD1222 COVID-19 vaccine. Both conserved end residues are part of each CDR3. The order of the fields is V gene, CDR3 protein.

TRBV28	CATGTGSYEQYF
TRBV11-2	CASSLYPRGSEAFF
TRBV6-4	CASSDSSQPGELFF
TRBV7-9	CASSPSAASNTQGYTF
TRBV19	CASKRDSENTGELFF
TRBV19	CASSPDRGRVNQPQHF
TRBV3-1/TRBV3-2	CASSLSGTGNAFF
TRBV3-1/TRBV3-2	CASSQVSGSTDTQYF
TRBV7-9	CASSPGTGDYNEQFF
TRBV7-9	CASSYTSAQLNNEQFF
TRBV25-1	CASSAAGQGEGYTF
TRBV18	CASSPDRALGYGYTF
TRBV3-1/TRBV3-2	CASSKEQGAYGYGYTF
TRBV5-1	CASSLASVQGVQFF
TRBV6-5	CASSSPGTFGEQYF
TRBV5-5	CASSFLDSMNTEAFF
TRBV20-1	CSASEQGAEAFF
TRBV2	CASSEGGELFF
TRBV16	CASSHADNHNEQFF
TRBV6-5	CASSYRPSDGYTF
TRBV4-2	CASSQDGRDSYGYTF
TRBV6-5	CASSYLTSGFGYEQYF
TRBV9	CADPERGRAASNQPQHF
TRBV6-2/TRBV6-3	CASSLAGPPVKTKQPQHF
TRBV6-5	CASSLGSGLEEAFF
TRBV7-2	CASSRRLAGGGETQYF
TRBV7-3	CASSLTGSNQPQHF
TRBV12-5	CASGSPGAQLAKNIQYF
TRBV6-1	CASSAPSNGRYYNEQFF
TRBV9	CASSVGAGAYNEQFF
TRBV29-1	CSVDGTPTNYGYTF
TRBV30	CAWRDSFATEAFF
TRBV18	CASSAGQGAIQPQHF
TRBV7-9	CASSLGLAGEQFF
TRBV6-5	CASRRQEYSNQPQHF
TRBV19	CASSIDLRTGGNGYTF
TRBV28	CASMVLGNSPLHF
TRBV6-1	CASSELAVSEAFF
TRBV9	CASSVDRGGHSPLHF
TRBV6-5	CASSTFGSEQYF
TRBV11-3	CASSLGLSADTQYF
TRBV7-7	CASSPPLAGEVGELFF